This is a list of T cell receptor beta chains from one sample in a study of CD8+CD57+ T cells in acquired aplastic anemia. One entry per CDR3 protein results from TCRdb running MiXCR on the reads. The sample includes about 95,000 distinct CDR3 sequences, approximately 73% of them seen just once. The sample taken for sequencing was sorted CD4+, CD8+, or CD8+CD57+ T cells (not recorded which) from PBMCs. The receptors come from a human donor with aplastic anemia. Both conserved end residues are part of each CDR3. A D gene is named only where the DNA matches it firmly. A clone size is listed for some rows: how often the clone was seen (once, few, many), or a class if it is expanded.

clone_size	v_call	cdr3_length	j_call	d_call	cdr3_aa	cdr3_nt
many	TRBV5-1	17	TRBJ2-7	.	CASSLSSVGARVYEQYF	TGCGCCAGCAGCTTGAGTTCAGTGGGGGCCCGGGTATACGAGCAGTACTTC
.	TRBV7-6	13	TRBJ2-5	.	CASSAGPRETQYF	TGTGCCAGCAGCGCGGGACCGAGAGAGACCCAGTACTTC
.	TRBV19	15	TRBJ2-7	TRBD2	CASSLRLREGYEQYF	TGTGCCAGTAGTCTCCGACTTAGGGAGGGATACGAGCAGTACTTC
.	TRBV20-1	15	TRBJ2-5	TRBD2	CSARRLAGVRETQYF	TGCAGTGCTAGGCGTCTAGCGGGAGTTAGGGAGACCCAGTACTTC
many	TRBV6-1	14	TRBJ2-7	TRBD2	CASSGGRAADEQYF	TGTGCCAGCAGTGGCGGGAGGGCCGCGGACGAGCAGTACTTC
.	TRBV10-3	11	TRBJ1-1	.	CAIRKNTEAFF	TGTGCCATCCGAAAGAACACTGAAGCTTTCTTT
once	TRBV20-1	15	TRBJ2-1	TRBD2	CSAPIAGGTYNEQFF	TGCAGTGCTCCCATAGCGGGAGGGACCTACAATGAGCAGTTCTTC
.	TRBV25-1	16	TRBJ2-1	TRBD2	CASSEYGLAGPGEQFF	TGTGCCAGCAGTGAATACGGACTAGCGGGACCGGGTGAGCAGTTCTTC
.	TRBV14	11	TRBJ1-4	.	CASSQVLKLFF	TGTGCCAGCAGCCAAGTACTGAAACTGTTTTTT
once	TRBV29-1	13	TRBJ2-1	TRBD1	CSVEGQGGGEQFF	TGCAGCGTTGAGGGACAGGGTGGGGGTGAGCAGTTCTTC
.	TRBV7-9	12	TRBJ2-3	.	CASSLAEPTQYF	TGTGCCAGCAGCTTAGCAGAACCTACGCAGTATTTT
many	TRBV10-2	20	TRBJ2-6	.	CASSLVPGRSQESGANVLTF	TGCGCCAGCAGTCTGGTCCCGGGACGTTCACAGGAGTCAGGGGCCAACGTCCTGACTTTC
once	TRBV19	13	TRBJ2-7	.	CASSIVAESEQYF	TGTGCCAGTAGTATAGTAGCTGAGTCCGAGCAGTACTTC
.	TRBV7-2	14	TRBJ2-2	.	CASSLAGFTGELFF	TGTGCCAGCAGCTTAGCGGGGTTCACCGGGGAACTGTTTTTT
.	TRBV10-3	12	TRBJ2-5	.	CAIRTDEGTQYF	TGTGCCATCAGGACAGACGAGGGTACCCAGTACTTC
.	TRBV11-1	16	TRBJ2-3	TRBD1	CASSSRQGFFTDTQYF	TGTGCCAGCAGCTCGAGACAGGGATTTTTTACAGATACGCAGTATTTT
few	TRBV10-3	14	TRBJ2-3	TRBD2	CATSGGRLTDTQYF	TGTGCCACCTCTGGCGGGAGGCTCACAGATACGCAGTATTTT
many	TRBV3-1	16	TRBJ2-7	TRBD2	CASSQGLAGGPSLEYF	TGTGCCAGCAGCCAAGGCCTAGCGGGAGGGCCGTCGCTTGAGTACTTC
.	TRBV7-2	14	TRBJ2-3	.	CASSLAGGTDTQYF	TGTGCCAGCAGCTTAGCGGGGGGCACAGATACGCAGTATTTT
.	TRBV15	15	TRBJ1-6	.	CATSSADRYNSPLHF	TGTGCCACCAGCAGTGCGGACAGATATAATTCACCCCTCCACTTT
.	TRBV15	15	TRBJ2-1	TRBD1	CATSRSGTANNEQFF	TGTGCCACCAGCAGGTCCGGGACAGCTAACAATGAGCAGTTCTTC
few	TRBV20-1	16	TRBJ1-6	.	CSARVGTSYVSSPLHF	TGCAGTGCTAGAGTCGGTACCAGCTACGTGAGTTCACCCCTCCACTTT
few	TRBV7-9	14	TRBJ1-1	TRBD1	CASSGPTGRTEAFF	TGTGCCAGCAGCGGACCGACAGGGAGGACTGAAGCTTTCTTT
many	TRBV5-1	14	TRBJ1-2	.	CASSLGGANYGYTF	TGCGCCAGCAGCTTGGGAGGGGCTAACTATGGCTACACCTTC
.	TRBV7-9	10	TRBJ2-1	.	CASTGSEQFF	TGTGCCAGCACGGGCAGCGAGCAGTTCTTC
.	TRBV25-1	15	TRBJ1-2	.	CASSEYYREGDGYTF	TGTGCCAGCAGTGAATATTACAGGGAAGGTGATGGCTACACCTTC
.	TRBV2	17	TRBJ1-2	.	CASSEALRIQSGYGYAF	TGTGCCAGCAGTGAAGCGCTACGAATCCAGTCGGGCTATGGCTACGCCTTC
.	TRBV29-1	12	TRBJ2-5	TRBD2	CSVWTGGETQYF	TGCAGCGTGTGGACGGGAGGGGAGACCCAGTACTTC
once	TRBV6-1	10	TRBJ2-5	.	CASRTETQYF	TGTGCCAGCAGGACAGAGACCCAGTACTTC
.	TRBV20-1	14	TRBJ2-2	.	CSAREGLNTGELFF	TGCAGTGCTAGGGAGGGACTTAACACCGGGGAGCTGTTTTTT
.	TRBV19	14	TRBJ2-1	.	CASSPQRVYNEQFF	TGTGCCAGTAGCCCCCAGCGGGTCTACAATGAGCAGTTCTTC
.	TRBV20-1	16	TRBJ2-3	TRBD2	CSASPLEREWEDTQYF	TGCAGTGCTAGCCCCCTGGAGCGGGAGTGGGAAGATACGCAGTATTTT
.	TRBV24-1	16	TRBJ2-3	TRBD1	CATSDYKDRGTDTQYF	TGTGCCACCAGTGACTATAAAGACAGGGGCACAGATACGCAGTATTTT
many	TRBV5-6	16	TRBJ1-4	.	CASSLAVGWGDEKLFF	TGTGCCAGCAGCTTGGCCGTTGGGTGGGGTGATGAAAAACTGTTTTTT
.	TRBV12-3/TRBV12-4	15	TRBJ2-1	TRBD2	CASRPLAGGYNEQFF	TGTGCCAGCAGGCCACTAGCGGGGGGGTACAATGAGCAGTTCTTC
few	TRBV10-3	13	TRBJ1-1	.	CATIERGNTEAFF	TGTGCCACCATAGAACGGGGGAACACTGAAGCTTTCTTT
.	TRBV20-1	14	TRBJ1-2	TRBD1	CSARVDTGEEGYTF	TGCAGTGCTAGAGTTGATACAGGGGAAGAAGGCTACACCTTC
.	TRBV11-1	15	TRBJ2-3	TRBD2	CASSLSGGAVDTQYF	TGTGCCAGCAGCTTAAGCGGGGGGGCGGTAGATACGCAGTATTTT
once	TRBV5-6	17	TRBJ2-3	TRBD2	CASSFRLAGPSTDTQYF	TGTGCCAGCAGCTTCCGACTAGCGGGGCCTAGCACAGATACGCAGTATTTT
few	TRBV11-2	15	TRBJ2-5	.	CASSRYPGGEVTQYF	TGTGCCAGCAGTCGTTATCCCGGCGGGGAGGTGACCCAGTACTTC
once	TRBV7-3	14	TRBJ2-1	TRBD1	CASSFGQGPYEQFF	TGTGCCAGCAGCTTCGGACAGGGACCCTACGAGCAGTTCTTC
.	TRBV10-3	13	TRBJ2-5	TRBD2	CASSGGAWETQYF	TGTGCCAGTAGCGGGGGGGCCTGGGAGACCCAGTACTTC
once	TRBV19	15	TRBJ1-1	.	CASSALGGLNTEAFF	TGTGCCAGTAGTGCTTTGGGAGGGCTGAACACTGAAGCTTTCTTT
.	TRBV3-1	16	TRBJ2-3	.	CASSQGTQPYTDTQYF	TGTGCCAGCAGCCAAGGGACCCAACCATACACAGATACGCAGTATTTT
.	TRBV6-1	17	TRBJ1-6	TRBD1	CASRGDRDSTYNSPLHF	TGTGCCAGCAGAGGGGACAGGGACAGTACCTATAATTCACCCCTCCACTTT
.	TRBV7-9	12	TRBJ2-5	.	CASSTSGETQYF	TGTGCCAGCAGCACAAGCGGGGAGACCCAGTACTTC
.	TRBV13	16	TRBJ2-3	TRBD2	CASKSGGGAGTDTQYF	TGTGCCAGCAAATCGGGCGGGGGGGCAGGCACAGATACGCAGTATTTT
.	TRBV7-2	12	TRBJ2-7	.	CASSPGRGEQYF	TGTGCCAGCAGCCCGGGACGCGGGGAGCAGTACTTC
few	TRBV15	15	TRBJ2-7	.	CATSRGTDASYEQYF	TGTGCCACCAGCAGAGGGACAGACGCCTCCTACGAGCAGTACTTC
.	TRBV20-1	15	TRBJ2-7	TRBD2	CSARDRTSGSYEQYF	TGCAGTGCTAGAGATCGGACTAGCGGGTCCTACGAGCAGTACTTC
.	TRBV19	12	TRBJ1-1	TRBD1	CATRQGNTEAFF	TGTGCCACCCGACAGGGGAACACTGAAGCTTTCTTT
.	TRBV5-5	12	TRBJ1-6	.	CASETANSPLHF	TGTGCCAGTGAGACAGCAAATTCACCCCTCCACTTT
.	TRBV10-3	14	TRBJ2-1	TRBD2	CAISVASGYNEQFF	TGTGCCATCAGTGTGGCTAGCGGGTACAATGAGCAGTTCTTC
.	TRBV20-1	10	TRBJ2-3	.	CRPARDTQYF	TGCCGACCCGCCCGAGATACGCAGTATTTT